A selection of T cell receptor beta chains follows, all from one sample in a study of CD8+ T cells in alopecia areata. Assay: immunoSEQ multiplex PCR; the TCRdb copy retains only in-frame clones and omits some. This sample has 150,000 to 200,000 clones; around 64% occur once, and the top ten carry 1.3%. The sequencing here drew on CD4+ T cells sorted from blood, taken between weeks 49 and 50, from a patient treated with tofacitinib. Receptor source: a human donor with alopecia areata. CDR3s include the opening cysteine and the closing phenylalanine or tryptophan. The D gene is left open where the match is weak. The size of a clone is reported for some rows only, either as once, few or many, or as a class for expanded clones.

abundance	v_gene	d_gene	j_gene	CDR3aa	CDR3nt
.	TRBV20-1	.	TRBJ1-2	CSARDNYGYTF	TGCAGCGCTAGAGATAACTATGGCTACACCTTC
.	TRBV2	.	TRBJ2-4	CASSPKLGASLGYF	TGTGCCAGCAGTCCAAAACTCGGGGCCTCCCTAGGGTACTTC
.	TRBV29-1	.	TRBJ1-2	CSVADQGTNYGYTF	TGCAGCGTTGCTGACCAGGGAACTAACTATGGCTACACCTTC
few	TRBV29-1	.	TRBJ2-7	CSGLRGGYGEQYF	TGCAGCGGGCTCAGAGGGGGGTACGGGGAGCAGTACTTC
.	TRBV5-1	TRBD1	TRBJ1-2	CASSLLPGTGEGYTF	TGCGCCAGCAGCTTGCTGCCCGGGACAGGGGAAGGCTACACCTTC
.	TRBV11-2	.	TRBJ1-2	CASRDTNRDGYTF	TGTGCCAGCAGGGACACCAACAGGGATGGCTACACCTTC
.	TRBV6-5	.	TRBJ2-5	CASSYRNPQEAQYF	TGTGCCAGCAGTTACCGAAACCCCCAGGAGGCCCAGTACTTC
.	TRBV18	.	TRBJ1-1	CASAKRGDTEAFF	TGTGCCAGCGCGAAAAGGGGCGACACTGAAGCTTTCTTT
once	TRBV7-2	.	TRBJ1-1	CASSLSTEAFF	TGTGCCAGCAGCTTGAGTACAGAAGCTTTCTTT
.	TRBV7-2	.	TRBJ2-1	CASSQSRGSNEQFF	TGTGCCAGCAGCCAAAGCAGGGGTTCAAATGAGCAGTTCTTC
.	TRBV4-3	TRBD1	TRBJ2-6	CASSQDLTGAASGANVLTF	TGCGCCAGCAGCCAAGATTTGACAGGGGCTGCCTCTGGGGCCAACGTCCTGACTTTC
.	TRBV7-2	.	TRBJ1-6	CASSLGGAGSPLHF	TGTGCCAGCAGCTTGGGTGGGGCGGGTTCACCCCTCCACTTT
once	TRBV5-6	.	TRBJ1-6	CASSLAGNSPLHF	TGTGCCAGCAGCTTGGCCGGCAATTCACCCCTCCACTTT
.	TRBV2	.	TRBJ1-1	CASSAYPGGNTEAFF	TGTGCCAGCAGTGCCTACCCTGGGGGGAACACTGAAGCTTTCTTT
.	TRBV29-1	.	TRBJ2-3	CSVVESYPTRDTQYF	TGCAGCGTTGTTGAGTCCTACCCCACACGAGATACGCAGTATTTT
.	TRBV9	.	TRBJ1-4	CASSVRPGPSNEKLFF	TGTGCCAGCAGCGTGCGCCCGGGACCCTCTAATGAAAAACTGTTTTTT
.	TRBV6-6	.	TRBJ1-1	CATRPGGMNTEAFF	TGTGCCACCCGACCAGGCGGCATGAACACTGAAGCTTTCTTT
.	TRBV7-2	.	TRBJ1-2	CASSIRQTGPYGYTF	TGTGCCAGCAGCATACGACAAACAGGGCCGTATGGCTACACCTTC
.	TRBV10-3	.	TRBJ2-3	CAIGEGGRTDTQYF	TGTGCCATCGGAGAGGGGGGACGCACAGATACGCAGTATTTT
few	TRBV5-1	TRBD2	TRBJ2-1	CASSLGLAGGRFNEQFF	TGCGCCAGCAGCTTGGGACTAGCGGGGGGGCGTTTCAATGAGCAGTTCTTC
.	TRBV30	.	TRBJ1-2	CAWTQGSLGYTF	TGTGCCTGGACGCAGGGGAGTCTTGGCTACACCTTC
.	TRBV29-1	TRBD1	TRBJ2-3	CSVANRGVTDTQYF	TGCAGCGTGGCTAACAGGGGGGTCACAGATACGCAGTATTTT
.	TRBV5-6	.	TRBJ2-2	CASSLPAAATGELFF	TGTGCCAGCAGCTTGCCGGCCGCGGCCACCGGGGAGCTGTTTTTT
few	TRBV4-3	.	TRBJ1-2	CASSPGTVQGPLGYTF	TGCGCCAGCAGCCCCGGGACCGTACAGGGTCCTCTTGGCTACACCTTC
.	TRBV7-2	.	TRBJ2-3	CASSLMRDKKDTQYF	TGTGCCAGCAGCTTAATGCGGGACAAAAAAGATACGCAGTATTTT
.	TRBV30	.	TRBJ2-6	CTMALRSSGANVLTF	TGTACAATGGCTCTTCGAAGCTCTGGGGCCAACGTCCTGACTTTC
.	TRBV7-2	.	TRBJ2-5	CASTRGETQYF	TGTGCCAGCACCCGCGGGGAGACCCAGTACTTC
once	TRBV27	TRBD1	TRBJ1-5	CASSPQQGAHQPQHF	TGTGCCAGCAGTCCCCAACAGGGGGCGCATCAGCCCCAGCATTTT
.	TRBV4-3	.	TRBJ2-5	CASSQVTGMETQYF	TGCGCCAGCAGCCAAGTGACGGGGATGGAGACCCAGTACTTC
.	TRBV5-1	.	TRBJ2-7	CASSLVDPEEQYF	TGCGCCAGCAGCTTGGTGGACCCCGAAGAGCAGTACTTC
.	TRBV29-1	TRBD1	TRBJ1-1	CSATTGTVNTEAFF	TGCAGCGCCACCACCGGGACAGTGAACACTGAAGCTTTCTTT
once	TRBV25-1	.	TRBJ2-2	CASSGVGELFF	TGTGCCAGCAGTGGGGTCGGGGAGCTGTTTTTT
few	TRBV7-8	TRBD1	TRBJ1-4	CASSLGDRLNEKLFF	TGTGCCAGCAGCTTAGGGGACAGACTAAATGAAAAACTGTTTTTT
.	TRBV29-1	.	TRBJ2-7	CSVGGQAHEQYF	TGCAGCGTTGGTGGCCAGGCTCACGAGCAGTACTTC
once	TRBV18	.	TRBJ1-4	CASSLGRGRRNEKLFF	TGTGCCAGCTCACTCGGCCGGGGTCGGCGAAATGAAAAACTGTTTTTT
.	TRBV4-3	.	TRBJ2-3	CASSPPILQYF	TGCGCCAGCAGCCCCCCGATACTGCAGTATTTT
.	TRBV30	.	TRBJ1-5	CAWSVGGYNQPQHF	TGTGCCTGGAGTGTAGGAGGGTACAATCAGCCCCAGCATTTT
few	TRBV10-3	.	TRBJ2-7	CASQSPAAYEQYF	TGTGCCTCCCAATCGCCGGCCGCCTACGAGCAGTACTTC
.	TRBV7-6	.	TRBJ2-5	CASSLEPGVETQYF	TGTGCCAGCAGCTTAGAGCCGGGGGTAGAGACCCAGTACTTC
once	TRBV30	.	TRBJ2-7	CAWTVGRGGRTNRYEQYF	TGTGCCTGGACGGTTGGTAGGGGCGGGCGGACCAACCGCTACGAGCAGTACTTC
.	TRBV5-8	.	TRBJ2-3	CASSLAMAGATKDTQYF	TGTGCCAGCAGCTTGGCAATGGCAGGGGCGACAAAGGATACGCAGTATTTT
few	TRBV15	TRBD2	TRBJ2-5	CATSRDYGTSGAGAQYF	TGTGCCACCAGCAGAGATTATGGGACTAGCGGAGCTGGGGCCCAGTACTTC
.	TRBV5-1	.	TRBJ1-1	CASSFREGEAFF	TGCGCCAGCAGCTTCCGCGAGGGGGAGGCTTTCTTT
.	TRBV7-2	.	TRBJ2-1	CASSFQGFEQFF	TGTGCCAGCAGCTTCCAGGGTTTTGAGCAGTTCTTC
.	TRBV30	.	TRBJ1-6	CAWTSGAGNSPLHF	TGTGCCTGGACGTCGGGGGCCGGGAATTCACCCCTCCACTTT
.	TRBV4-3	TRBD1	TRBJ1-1	CASSTDRGQGTEAFF	TGCGCCAGCAGCACGGACAGGGGGCAGGGCACTGAAGCTTTCTTT
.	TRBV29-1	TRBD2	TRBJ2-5	CSVPTSGVRETQYF	TGCAGCGTTCCGACTAGCGGAGTACGAGAGACCCAGTACTTC
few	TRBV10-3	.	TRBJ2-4	CAIGESGAKNIQYF	TGTGCCATCGGGGAGTCGGGGGCCAAAAACATTCAGTACTTC
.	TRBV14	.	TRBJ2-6	CASRRRSDGANVLTF	TGTGCCAGCAGGAGGAGGTCTGATGGGGCCAACGTCCTGACTTTC
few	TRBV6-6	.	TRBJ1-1	CASRVGYEAFF	TGTGCCAGCAGAGTTGGGTATGAAGCTTTCTTT
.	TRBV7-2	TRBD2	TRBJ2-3	CASSTPAGGREDTQYF	TGTGCCAGCAGCACCCCAGCGGGGGGGCGGGAAGATACGCAGTATTTT
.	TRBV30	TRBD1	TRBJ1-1	CAWRHRGNTEAFF	TGTGCCTGGAGGCACAGGGGGAACACTGAAGCTTTCTTT
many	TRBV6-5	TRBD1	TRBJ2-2	CASGRQGRTGELFF	TGTGCCAGCGGAAGACAGGGAAGAACCGGGGAGCTGTTTTTT
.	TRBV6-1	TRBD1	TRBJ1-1	CASSRPDRESTEAFF	TGTGCCAGCAGCCGACCGGACAGGGAGAGCACTGAAGCTTTCTTT
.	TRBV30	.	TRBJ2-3	CAWSVVGKTDTQYF	TGTGCCTGGAGTGTTGTGGGTAAGACAGATACGCAGTATTTT
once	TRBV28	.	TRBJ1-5	CASSTSNQPQHF	TGTGCCAGCAGTACCTCCAATCAGCCCCAGCATTTT
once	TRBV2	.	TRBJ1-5	CASSVSGTGNQPQHF	TGTGCCAGCAGTGTCTCGGGGACGGGGAATCAGCCCCAGCATTTT